A selection of T cell receptor beta chains follows, all from one sample in a study of identical twins. TCRdb fed the 5' RACE reads into MiXCR, producing one record per CDR3 protein. The table includes about 340,000 distinct CDR3 sequences, approximately 13% detected once. These data also formed part of another study, on yellow fever vaccine responses in identical twins.

Sequencing used CD8+ T cells sorted from blood. The receptor source for this set is a woman under 30 in good health. CDR3s include the opening cysteine and the closing phenylalanine or tryptophan. The D gene is left open where the match is weak. Size tells how often a clone was seen (once, few, many) or the class of an expanded clone, and some rows leave it out.

d_gene: TRBD2
j_gene: TRBJ2-7
v_gene: TRBV10-3
len: 20
abundance: few
CDR3aa: CAISESWGGASGSRNYEQYF
CDR3nt: TGTGCCATCAGTGAGTCGTGGGGGGGGGCTAGCGGGAGTCGGAACTACGAGCAGTACTTC

d_gene: .
j_gene: TRBJ2-3
v_gene: TRBV7-9
len: 12
abundance: few
CDR3aa: CASSVLTDTQYF
CDR3nt: TGTGCCAGCAGCGTCCTCACAGATACGCAGTATTTT

d_gene: .
j_gene: TRBJ2-4
v_gene: TRBV9
len: 13
abundance: few
CDR3aa: CASSVLKRGPQYF
CDR3nt: TGTGCCAGCAGCGTACTTAAGAGGGGCCCTCAGTACTTC

d_gene: .
j_gene: TRBJ2-3
v_gene: TRBV27
len: 13
abundance: .
CDR3aa: CASSLNGIDTQYF
CDR3nt: TGTGCCAGCAGTTTAAACGGTATAGATACGCAGTATTTT

d_gene: TRBD2
j_gene: TRBJ2-3
v_gene: TRBV11-2
len: 14
abundance: many
CDR3aa: CASSHSGGTDTQYF
CDR3nt: TGTGCCAGCAGCCATAGCGGGGGTACAGATACGCAGTATTTT

d_gene: TRBD2
j_gene: TRBJ2-7
v_gene: TRBV20-1
len: 14
abundance: .
CDR3aa: CSARGTSVDYEQYF
CDR3nt: TGCAGTGCTAGAGGGACTAGCGTAGACTACGAGCAGTACTTC

d_gene: .
j_gene: TRBJ2-3
v_gene: TRBV10-1
len: 14
abundance: many
CDR3aa: CASSEGVREDTQYF
CDR3nt: TGCGCCAGCAGTGAGGGGGTTCGAGAAGATACGCAGTATTTT

d_gene: TRBD2
j_gene: TRBJ2-5
v_gene: TRBV5-1
len: 16
abundance: few
CDR3aa: CASSSGLAGTDGTQYF
CDR3nt: TGCGCCAGCAGCTCAGGACTAGCGGGGACTGACGGGACCCAGTACTTC

d_gene: .
j_gene: TRBJ2-5
v_gene: TRBV10-3
len: 14
abundance: few
CDR3aa: CAISEGPADETQYF
CDR3nt: TGTGCCATCAGTGAGGGCCCAGCGGACGAGACCCAGTACTTC

d_gene: .
j_gene: TRBJ2-1
v_gene: TRBV20-1
len: 16
abundance: .
CDR3aa: CSARDDGTRTSNEQFF
CDR3nt: TGCAGTGCTAGAGATGACGGGACTCGAACTTCCAATGAGCAGTTCTTC

d_gene: .
j_gene: TRBJ2-1
v_gene: TRBV2
len: 13
abundance: .
CDR3aa: CASSVNPANEQFF
CDR3nt: TGTGCCAGCAGTGTAAACCCAGCAAATGAGCAGTTCTTC

d_gene: TRBD1
j_gene: TRBJ2-3
v_gene: TRBV12-3/TRBV12-4
len: 15
abundance: .
CDR3aa: CASSKPGQGTDTQYF
CDR3nt: TGTGCCAGCAGCAAGCCGGGACAGGGCACAGATACGCAGTATTTT

d_gene: TRBD1
j_gene: TRBJ2-3
v_gene: TRBV5-1
len: 16
abundance: many
CDR3aa: CASSSTGGRGTDTQYF
CDR3nt: TGCGCCAGCAGCTCGACAGGGGGAAGGGGTACAGATACGCAGTATTTT

d_gene: TRBD1
j_gene: TRBJ2-3
v_gene: TRBV28
len: 15
abundance: few
CDR3aa: CASNPGTGVSDTQYF
CDR3nt: TGTGCCAGCAACCCCGGGACAGGGGTCTCAGATACGCAGTATTTT

d_gene: TRBD2
j_gene: TRBJ2-1
v_gene: TRBV11-2
len: 14
abundance: .
CDR3aa: CASSLDASGAEQFF
CDR3nt: TGTGCCAGCAGCTTAGATGCTAGCGGGGCTGAGCAGTTCTTC

d_gene: .
j_gene: TRBJ2-5
v_gene: TRBV20-1
len: 14
abundance: many
CDR3aa: CSARGGSYQETQYF
CDR3nt: TGCAGTGCTAGAGGGGGATCCTACCAAGAGACCCAGTACTTC

d_gene: TRBD2
j_gene: TRBJ2-1
v_gene: TRBV9
len: 16
abundance: .
CDR3aa: CASSVGAGGPYNEQFF
CDR3nt: TGTGCCAGCAGCGTAGGAGCGGGAGGGCCCTACAATGAGCAGTTCTTC

d_gene: TRBD1
j_gene: TRBJ1-1
v_gene: TRBV13
len: 15
abundance: many
CDR3aa: CASSLAGTGFTEAFF
CDR3nt: TGTGCCAGCAGCTTAGCCGGGACAGGGTTCACTGAAGCTTTCTTT

d_gene: .
j_gene: TRBJ1-2
v_gene: TRBV25-1
len: 17
abundance: many
CDR3aa: CASSESIQGGTNYGYTF
CDR3nt: TGTGCCAGCAGTGAATCGATCCAGGGTGGGACTAACTATGGCTACACCTTC

d_gene: .
j_gene: TRBJ2-3
v_gene: TRBV13
len: 19
abundance: once
CDR3aa: CASSPLMGARDNTSHTQYF
CDR3nt: TGTGCCAGCAGCCCCCTAATGGGTGCCCGGGACAATACGTCACATACGCAGTATTTT

d_gene: TRBD1
j_gene: TRBJ2-2
v_gene: TRBV7-6
len: 14
abundance: few
CDR3aa: CASSFRTGTGELFF
CDR3nt: TGTGCCAGCAGCTTCCGGACAGGCACCGGGGAGCTGTTTTTT

d_gene: .
j_gene: TRBJ2-6
v_gene: TRBV5-5
len: 17
abundance: few
CDR3aa: CASSLEVTPSGANVLTF
CDR3nt: TGTGCCAGCAGCTTGGAGGTCACTCCCTCTGGGGCCAACGTCCTGACTTTC

d_gene: TRBD1
j_gene: TRBJ2-3
v_gene: TRBV2
len: 17
abundance: few
CDR3aa: CASTSSGTGGIGDTQYF
CDR3nt: TGTGCCAGCACCAGCTCCGGGACAGGGGGGATCGGAGATACGCAGTATTTT

d_gene: .
j_gene: TRBJ1-2
v_gene: TRBV12-3/TRBV12-4
len: 13
abundance: many
CDR3aa: CASSWRTNYGYTF
CDR3nt: TGTGCCAGCAGTTGGCGTACTAACTATGGCTACACCTTC

d_gene: TRBD1
j_gene: TRBJ1-5
v_gene: TRBV27
len: 15
abundance: .
CDR3aa: CASRMEGASNQPQHF
CDR3nt: TGTGCCAGCAGAATGGAGGGGGCTAGCAATCAGCCCCAGCATTTT

d_gene: .
j_gene: TRBJ2-1
v_gene: TRBV2
len: 12
abundance: .
CDR3aa: CASIGAYNEQFF
CDR3nt: TGTGCCAGCATAGGGGCCTACAATGAGCAGTTCTTC

d_gene: .
j_gene: TRBJ1-2
v_gene: TRBV5-1
len: 15
abundance: many
CDR3aa: CASSLDRAVDYGYTF
CDR3nt: TGCGCCAGCAGCTTGGACAGAGCAGTAGACTATGGCTACACCTTC

d_gene: TRBD2
j_gene: TRBJ2-3
v_gene: TRBV9
len: 15
abundance: few
CDR3aa: CASSGGSGRSDTQYF
CDR3nt: TGTGCCAGCAGCGGAGGTAGCGGGAGATCAGATACGCAGTATTTT

d_gene: .
j_gene: TRBJ1-6
v_gene: TRBV28
len: 16
abundance: .
CDR3aa: CASSYTGTFYNSPLHF
CDR3nt: TGTGCCAGCAGCTATACAGGGACCTTTTATAATTCACCCCTCCACTTT

d_gene: TRBD1
j_gene: TRBJ2-7
v_gene: TRBV29-1
len: 13
abundance: many
CDR3aa: CSVLGGESYEQYF
CDR3nt: TGCAGCGTTTTAGGGGGCGAAAGCTACGAGCAGTACTTC

d_gene: TRBD2
j_gene: TRBJ2-3
v_gene: TRBV27
len: 15
abundance: .
CDR3aa: CASSSRGRASDTQYF
CDR3nt: TGTGCCAGCAGTTCTCGCGGGAGGGCCTCCGATACGCAGTATTTT